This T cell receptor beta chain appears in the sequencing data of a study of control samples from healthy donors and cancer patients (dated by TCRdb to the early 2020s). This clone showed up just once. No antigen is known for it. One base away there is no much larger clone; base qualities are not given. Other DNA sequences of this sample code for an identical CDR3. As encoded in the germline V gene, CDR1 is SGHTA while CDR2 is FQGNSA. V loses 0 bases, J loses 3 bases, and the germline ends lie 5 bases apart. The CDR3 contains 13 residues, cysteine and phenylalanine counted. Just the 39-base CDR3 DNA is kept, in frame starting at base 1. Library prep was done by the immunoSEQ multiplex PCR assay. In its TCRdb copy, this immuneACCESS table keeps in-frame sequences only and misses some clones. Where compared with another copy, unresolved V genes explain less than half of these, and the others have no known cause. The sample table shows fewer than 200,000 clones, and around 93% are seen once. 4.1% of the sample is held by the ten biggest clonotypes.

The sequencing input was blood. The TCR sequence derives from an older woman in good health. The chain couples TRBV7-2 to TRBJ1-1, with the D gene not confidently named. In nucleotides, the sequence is TGTGCCAGCAGCTTAGCGCTCTACACTGAAGCTTTCTTT. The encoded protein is CASSLALYTEAFF.